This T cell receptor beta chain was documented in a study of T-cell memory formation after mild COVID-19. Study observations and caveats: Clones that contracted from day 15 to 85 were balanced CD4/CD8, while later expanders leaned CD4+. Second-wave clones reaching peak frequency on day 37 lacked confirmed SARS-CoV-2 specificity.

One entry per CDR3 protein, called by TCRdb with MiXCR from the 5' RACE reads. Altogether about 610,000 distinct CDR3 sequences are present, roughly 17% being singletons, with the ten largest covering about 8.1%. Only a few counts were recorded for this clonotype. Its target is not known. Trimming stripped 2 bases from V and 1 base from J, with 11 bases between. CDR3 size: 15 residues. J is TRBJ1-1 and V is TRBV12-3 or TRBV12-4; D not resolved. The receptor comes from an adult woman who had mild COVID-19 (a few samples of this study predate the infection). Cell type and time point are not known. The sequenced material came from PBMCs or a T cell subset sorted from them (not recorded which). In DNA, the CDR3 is TGTGCCAGCAGTTTAACGGTCCTGAGGAACACTGAAGCTTTCTTT. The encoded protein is CASSLTVLRNTEAFF.